This T cell receptor beta chain was sequenced during a study of blood T cell repertoires in COVID-19 (TCRdb year 2020). General notes on the study: Samples covering the acute and convalescent phases of COVID-19 were provided by collaborators in the United States, Italy and Spain. The prospective study material was composed of cDNA or gDNA derived from T cells, B-cell-depleted T cells, or PBMCs. Subjects who had been exposed to COVID-19, were actively infected with it, or had recovered from it provided the deeply sampled blood TCRbeta repertoires that made up the dataset. The repertoires were made available in a free public database intended to serve as a resource for research on the immune response to SARS-CoV-2. Samples were obtained from the ongoing ImmuneRACE study (first 160 participants) and from about 1,300 subjects provided by 6 global collaborators. Nearly every sample came with metadata listing a de-identified subject ID, COVID-19 status, age in years and sex. HLA class I and class II types, where available, came from metadata supplied by the sample provider rather than from assay-based typing. Study-level results and caveats: The quantity of clinical and demographic metadata differed by source and by participant and was supplied without curation.

Worth noting for this clone: Its antigen is unknown. No quality values exist for individual bases; no much larger clone is one base distant.

TCRbeta CDR3 regions were amplified from genomic DNA by means of the immunoSEQ Assay, a bias-controlled multiplex PCR. The published analysis was carried out like this. The number of nucleated cells in each sample was estimated from the amplification of reference gene primers within the assay. Sequence reads were collapsed and filtered to measure the absolute abundance of every unique TCRbeta CDR3 rearrangement. Productive Simpson clonality was computed per sample as the square root of Simpson's diversity index over productive rearrangements. TCRdb took this table from immuneACCESS and kept in-frame rearrangements with V and J called. Such tables lack part of the clones; where checked against another copy, unresolved V genes explain under half of the gap, and the rest is unexplained. V and J calls and clone size are as listed in that table; D and trimming were resolved from the DNA. The sample contains about 98,000 clones, about 80% of them found a single time. The leading ten clones occupy 18% of the sample.

Per the germline V gene, MNHEY is the CDR1 and SVGAGI is the CDR2. A distance of 5 bases separates the germline ends of V and J, which lose 1 base and 1 base respectively. The CDR3, cysteine through phenylalanine, is 13 amino acids long. Left in the record is the CDR3 DNA by itself, 39 bases read in frame from the first base. Each collaborating institution followed its own protocols to collect whole blood in K2EDTA tubes. For TCRbeta analysis, collaborator samples were shipped as frozen whole blood, as isolated PBMCs, or as DNA extracted from either sample type. The sequence derives from a man older than 75 with acute or convalescent COVID-19. Sample: peripheral blood. The rearranged segments are TRBV6-5 and TRBJ2-7; the D gene assignment is ambiguous. CDR3 sequence: CASSYWQSYEQYF. The nucleotide sequence reads TGTGCCAGCAGTTACTGGCAGTCCTACGAGCAGTACTTC.